This TCR beta chain is from a study of blood T cells in healthy people across ages. Combining a sample-barcoded 5' primer with a J-beta primer mix, a second PCR ran for about 7 to 11 cycles. TCRdb reanalysed the 5' RACE reads using MiXCR and keeps one entry per CDR3 protein. The sample contains roughly 1,500,000 distinct CDR3 sequences, around 35% of which appear only once. Whole-study results and caveats: The unknown donor CMV status may have confounded expanded clonotype changes.

Per-sample PBMC isolation yielded at least 7 million cells. The sample holds many counts of this clonotype. What it recognizes is unknown. The CDR3 totals 15 residues. Germline CDR1 and CDR2: SQVTM and ANQGSEA. V shed 6 bases, J shed 3 bases, and the junction held 7 bases outside the gene matches. Sequencing was performed on blood. V gene TRBV29-1 combines with J gene TRBJ2-1; 11 nucleotides align to TRBD2. The TCR originated in a woman aged 25 to 39 in good health. CDR3 in DNA: TGCAGCGTGATTAGCGGGAGGGCCGACTACAATGAGCAGTTCTTC. It codes for CSVISGRADYNEQFF.